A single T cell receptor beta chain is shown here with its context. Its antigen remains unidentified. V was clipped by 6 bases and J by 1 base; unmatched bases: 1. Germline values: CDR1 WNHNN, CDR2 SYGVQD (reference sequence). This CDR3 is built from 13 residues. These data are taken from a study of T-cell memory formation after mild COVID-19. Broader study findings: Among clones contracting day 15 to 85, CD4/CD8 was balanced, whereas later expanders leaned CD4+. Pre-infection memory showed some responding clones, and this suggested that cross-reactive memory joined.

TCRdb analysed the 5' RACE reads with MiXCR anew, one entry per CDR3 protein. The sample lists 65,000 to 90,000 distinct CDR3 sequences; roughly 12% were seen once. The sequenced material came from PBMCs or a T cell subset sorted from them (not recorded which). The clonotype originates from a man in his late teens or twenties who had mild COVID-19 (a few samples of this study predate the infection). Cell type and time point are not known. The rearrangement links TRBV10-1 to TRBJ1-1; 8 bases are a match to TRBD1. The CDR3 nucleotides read TGCGCCAGCAGAGGACAGGGGAACACTGAAGCTTTCTTT. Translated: CASRGQGNTEAFF.